This passage covers 15 T cell receptor beta chains from one sample sequenced in a study of beta chain features in type 1 diabetes. All of the isolated RNA was reverse transcribed, so expressed TCRB transcripts were sequenced. Measured with immunoSEQ multiplex PCR; TCRdb has only the in-frame clones, and not every one. The sample lists under 400,000 clones; 10% to 15% were seen once. The sequenced sample consisted of naive CD4+ T cells from blood. The receptors shown here come from a man between 18 and 35 years old in good health.

The genes are TRBV4-3 and TRBJ2-2; TRBD1 matches at 12 bases. V was clipped by 2 bases and J by 7 bases; unmatched bases: 17. The germline V gene has CDR1 LGHNA and CDR2 YSLEER. CDR3 length equals 20 residues. The CDR3 here is CASSQTRHSGTGGEGGELFF. The DNA for the CDR3 is TGCGCCAGCAGCCAAACCAGACATTCCGGGACAGGGGGCGAAGGCGGGGAGCTGTTTTTT.

The chain employs TRBV10-3 and TRBJ1-5, with 7 bases that match TRBD1. The CDR3 runs 13 residues. Per germline, CDR1 ENHRY and CDR2 SYGVKD. With 3 bases clipped from V and 5 bases from J, the junction kept 1 base outside the gene matches. The CDR3 is CAISDTGDQPQHF. Here the CDR3 DNA reads TGTGCCATCAGTGATACAGGGGATCAGCCCCAGCATTTT.

This clone was observed a few times. The rearrangement uses TRBV19 and TRBJ2-3; possibly TRBD2 for D (7 bases). V lost 4 bases and J 5 bases, leaving 13 bases between the germline ends. CDR3 size: 14 residues. The germline CDR1 and CDR2 sequences are LNHDA and SQIVND (reference sequence). The CDR3, as DNA: TGTGCCAGTAGTAGGGGGGGGCTAGAAGATACGCAGTATTTT. It encodes CASSRGGLEDTQYF.

This clone has more than one count but fewer than ten. This chain uses TRBV9 with TRBJ1-5; 7 bases are a match to TRBD1. Per the germline V gene, CDR1 is SGDLS and CDR2 is YYNGEE. The V and J ends lost 3 bases and 3 bases, in that order; junction bases with no gene match: 6. The length of the CDR3 is 15 residues. Here the CDR3 reads CASSGLGQINQPQHF. The CDR3 DNA follows: TGTGCCAGCAGCGGCTTGGGACAGATCAATCAGCCCCAGCATTTT.

V and J are TRBV7-8 and TRBJ2-1, with TRBD1 as a possible D gene (6 bases). The germline V gene has CDR1 SGHVS and CDR2 FQNEAQ. Trimming cost V 9 bases and J 4 bases, with 13 bases left between them. CDR3 length: 13 amino acids. CDR3 amino acids: CASSTGPYNEQFF. The CDR3 DNA is TGTGCCAGTTCGACAGGACCGTACAATGAGCAGTTCTTC.

V is TRBV5-1 and J is TRBJ2-7; 7 positions match TRBD2. The CDR3 contains 15 residues. Trimming removed 3 bases from V and 6 bases from J; junction bases left unmatched: 12. Looked up from germline, CDR1 is SGHRS and CDR2 is YFSETQ. Written as DNA, the CDR3 is TGCGCCAGCAGCTGGGAGACTAGCAGAGTCGGCGAGCAGTACTTC. Translating gives CASSWETSRVGEQYF. Using reference TRBV5-1 and TRBJ2-7 for the parts outside the CDR3, the full variable domain is KAGVTQTPRYLIKTRGQQVTLSCSPISGHRSVSWYQQTPGQGLQFLFEYFSETQRNKGNFPGRFSGRQFSNSRSEMNVSTLELGDSALYLCASSWETSRVGEQYFGPGTRLTVT.

This clone was seen a few times. This chain connects TRBV5-4 to TRBJ2-3; 7 positions agree with TRBD2. The V gene's germline CDR1 is SGHNT and CDR2 YYREEE (reference sequence). The trim removed 4 bases at V and 0 bases at J, leaving 11 bases unmatched. The CDR3 contains 17 residues. CDR3 residues: CASSPWSQAGSTDTQYF. CDR3 sequence (DNA): TGTGCCAGCAGCCCATGGTCACAAGCGGGGAGCACAGATACGCAGTATTTT.

In its sample, this clone was seen a few times. The chain's CDR3 is CSVAGTDTDQPQHF. DNA for the CDR3: TGCAGCGTCGCCGGGACAGACACCGATCAGCCCCAGCATTTT. The chain couples TRBV29-1 to TRBJ1-5; 7 positions match TRBD1. V was clipped by 6 bases and J by 5 bases; unmatched bases: 10. In germline, CDR1 is SQVTM, CDR2 ANQGSEA. CDR3 length equals 14 residues.

In this sample, this clone turned up a few times. The chain has TRBV6-4 and TRBJ2-1; D is possibly TRBD1 (6 bases). This CDR3 spans 19 amino acids. V lost 5 bases and J 2 bases, leaving 25 bases between the germline ends. The V gene's germline CDR1 is MRHNA and CDR2 SNTAGT. CDR3 loop: CASSQRSNNDRRAYNEQFF. In DNA, the CDR3 is TGTGCCAGCAGTCAAAGGAGCAATAATGACAGGAGAGCCTACAATGAGCAGTTCTTC.

J is TRBJ2-1 and V is TRBV6-4; 9 positions agree with TRBD2. V dropped 3 bases and J dropped 7; count of bases not matched to a gene: 7. Germline V gene data show CDR1 as MRHNA and CDR2 as SNTAGT. The CDR3 contains 15 residues. CDR3 region: CASSERLAGRNEQFF. The CDR3 nucleotides are TGTGCCAGCAGTGAGCGGCTAGCGGGACGAAATGAGCAGTTCTTC.

This clone appeared a few times. V gene TRBV7-3 combines with J gene TRBJ2-3; 8 bases are shared with TRBD2. Germline lookup yields CDR1 SGHTA and CDR2 FQGTGA. CDR3 length: 15 residues. V dropped 5 bases and J dropped 5; count of bases not matched to a gene: 9. The CDR3, as DNA: TGTGCCAGCAGCCTAAGCGGGAGTAGAATAGATACGCAGTATTTT. As protein: CASSLSGSRIDTQYF.

This chain links TRBV4-3 with TRBJ2-7; a possible D gene is TRBD2 (7 bases). The CDR3 spans 16 residues. Germline V gene data show CDR1 as LGHNA and CDR2 as YSLEER. The germline V and J ends were trimmed by 4 bases and 4 bases, with 20 bases remaining between them. CDR3 protein: CASSRSLGGAQYEQYF. CDR3 in DNA: TGCGCCAGCAGCCGTAGCCTGGGGGGGGCCCAGTACGAGCAGTACTTC.

This clone showed up just once. The chain joins TRBV30 to TRBJ1-5; possible D gene TRBD1, 5 bases. The CDR3 length is 13 residues. V lost 0 bases to trimming and J lost 7 bases, with 10 bases between them. Germline V CDR1 and CDR2: GTSNPN, SVGIG (reference sequence). CDR3 in amino acids: CAWSVGRVQPQHF. The CDR3 DNA reads as TGTGCCTGGAGTGTTGGCAGGGTACAGCCCCAGCATTTT.

Only a few counts were recorded for this clone. The chain joins TRBV2 to TRBJ2-1; 9 positions agree with TRBD1. The CDR3 extends over 13 amino acids. Germline CDR1 SNHLY, CDR2 FYNNEI. Germline trimming cut 6 bases from V and 7 bases from J; bases unmatched to any gene: 4. The CDR3 here is CASSIDRGNEQFF. The CDR3, as DNA: TGTGCCAGCAGCATCGACAGGGGGAATGAGCAGTTCTTC.

This clone came up a few times. This chain uses TRBV7-2 with TRBJ1-2; TRBD1 aligns across 9 bases. After removal of 5 bases from V and 7 bases from J, the junction contained 5 bases not matched to a gene. The CDR3 loop spans 13 amino acids. Germline CDR1 SGHTA, CDR2 FQGNSA. The DNA of the CDR3 is TGTGCCAGCAGCCGGGACAGGGTGGGTGGCTACACCTTC. Protein product: CASSRDRVGGYTF.